Sequencing of this TCR beta chain was carried out in a study of cytomegalovirus exposure and HLA in healthy donors. Vbeta (60) and Jbeta (13) primers were used in the PCR. Method: immunoSEQ multiplex PCR; TCRdb's copy keeps in-frame clones and lacks some. Of 95,000 to 130,000 clones listed, 65% to 90% are singletons. The CDR3 runs to 14 residues. After removal of 8 bases from V and 4 bases from J, the junction contained 8 bases not matched to a gene. The germline V gene has CDR1 MNHEY and CDR2 SMNVEV (reference sequence). Input material: PBMCs. The chain uses TRBV27 and TRBJ1-5, with 7 nucleotides matching TRBD1. The clonotype originates from a woman younger than 45 in good health and CMV-seronegative. The CDR3 DNA is TGTGCCAGCGGAGATACAGGGGCGAATCAGCCCCAGCATTTT. Translated, it gives CASGDTGANQPQHF.